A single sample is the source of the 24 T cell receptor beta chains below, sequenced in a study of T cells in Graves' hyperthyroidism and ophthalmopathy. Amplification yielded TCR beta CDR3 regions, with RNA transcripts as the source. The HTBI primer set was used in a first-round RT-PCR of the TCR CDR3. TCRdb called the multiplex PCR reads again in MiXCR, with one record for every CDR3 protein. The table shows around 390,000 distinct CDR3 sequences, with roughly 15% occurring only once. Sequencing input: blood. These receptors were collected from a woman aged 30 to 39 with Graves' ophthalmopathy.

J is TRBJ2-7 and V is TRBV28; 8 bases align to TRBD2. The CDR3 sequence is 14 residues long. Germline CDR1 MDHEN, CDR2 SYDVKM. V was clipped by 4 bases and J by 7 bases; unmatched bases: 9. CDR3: CASSSSAGGLEQYF. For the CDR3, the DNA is TGTGCCAGCAGTTCCTCTGCGGGAGGATTAGAGCAGTACTTC.

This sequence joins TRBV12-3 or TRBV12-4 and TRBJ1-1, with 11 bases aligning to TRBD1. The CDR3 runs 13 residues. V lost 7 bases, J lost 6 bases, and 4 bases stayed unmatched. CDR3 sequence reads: CASTPGQGAEAFF. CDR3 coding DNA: TGTGCCAGCACACCGGGACAGGGGGCTGAAGCTTTCTTT.

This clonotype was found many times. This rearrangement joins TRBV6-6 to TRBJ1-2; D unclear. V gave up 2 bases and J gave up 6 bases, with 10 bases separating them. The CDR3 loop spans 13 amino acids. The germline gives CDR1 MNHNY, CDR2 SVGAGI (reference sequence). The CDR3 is CASSYTKTNGYTF. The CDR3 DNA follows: TGTGCCAGCAGTTACACAAAGACCAATGGCTACACCTTC.

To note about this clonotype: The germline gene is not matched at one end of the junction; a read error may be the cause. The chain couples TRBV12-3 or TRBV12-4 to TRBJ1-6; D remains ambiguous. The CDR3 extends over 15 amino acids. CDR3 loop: CASSQRATYNPPLHF. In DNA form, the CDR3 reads TGTGCCAGCAGTCAGCGGGCGACCTATAATCCACCCCTCCACTTT.

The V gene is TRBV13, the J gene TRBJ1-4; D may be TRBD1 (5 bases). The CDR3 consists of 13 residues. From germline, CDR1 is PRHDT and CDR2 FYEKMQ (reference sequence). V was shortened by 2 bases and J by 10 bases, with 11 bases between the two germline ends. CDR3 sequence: CASSLSERGKLFF. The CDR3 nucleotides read TGTGCCAGCAGCTTATCTGAGAGGGGAAAACTGTTTTTT.

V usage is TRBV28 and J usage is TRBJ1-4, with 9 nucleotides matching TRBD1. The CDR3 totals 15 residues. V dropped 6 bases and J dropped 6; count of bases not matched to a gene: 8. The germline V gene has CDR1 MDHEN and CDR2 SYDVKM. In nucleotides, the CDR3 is TGTGCCAGCAGCTGGACAGGGGTGAGGGATGAAAAACTGTTTTTT. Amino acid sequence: CASSWTGVRDEKLFF.

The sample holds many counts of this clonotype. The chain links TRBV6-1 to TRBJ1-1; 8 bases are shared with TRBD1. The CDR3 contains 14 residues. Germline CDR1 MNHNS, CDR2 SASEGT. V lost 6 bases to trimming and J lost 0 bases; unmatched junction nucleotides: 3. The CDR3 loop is CASRMTGVNTEAFF. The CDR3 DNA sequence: TGTGCCAGCAGGATGACAGGGGTGAACACTGAAGCTTTCTTT.

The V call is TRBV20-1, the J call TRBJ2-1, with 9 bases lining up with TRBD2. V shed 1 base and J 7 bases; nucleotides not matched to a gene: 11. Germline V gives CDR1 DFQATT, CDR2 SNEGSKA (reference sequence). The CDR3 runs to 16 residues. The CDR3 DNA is TGCAGTGCTAGAGGTCGACTAGCGGCGGGGGCTAATGAGCAGTTCTTC. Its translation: CSARGRLAAGANEQFF.

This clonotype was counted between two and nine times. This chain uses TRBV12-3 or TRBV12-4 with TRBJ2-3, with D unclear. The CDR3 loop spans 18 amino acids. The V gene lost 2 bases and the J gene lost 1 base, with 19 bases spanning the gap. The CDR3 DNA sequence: TGTGCCAGCAGTTTATCCCCGTCCCCCAATGACGGCACAGATACGCAGTATTTT. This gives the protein CASSLSPSPNDGTDTQYF.

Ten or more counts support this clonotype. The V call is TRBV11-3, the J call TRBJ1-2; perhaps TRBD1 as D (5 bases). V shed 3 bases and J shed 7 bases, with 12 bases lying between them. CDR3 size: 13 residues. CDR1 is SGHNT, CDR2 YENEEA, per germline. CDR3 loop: CASSLPLRGGYTF. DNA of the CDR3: TGTGCCAGCAGCTTGCCGTTGAGGGGTGGCTACACCTTC.

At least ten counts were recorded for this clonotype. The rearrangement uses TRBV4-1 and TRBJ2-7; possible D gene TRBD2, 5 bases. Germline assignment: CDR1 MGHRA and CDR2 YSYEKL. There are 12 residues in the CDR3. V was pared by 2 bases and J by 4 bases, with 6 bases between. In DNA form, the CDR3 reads TGCGCCAGCAGCCAACGAGGGTACGAGCAGTACTTC. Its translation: CASSQRGYEQYF.

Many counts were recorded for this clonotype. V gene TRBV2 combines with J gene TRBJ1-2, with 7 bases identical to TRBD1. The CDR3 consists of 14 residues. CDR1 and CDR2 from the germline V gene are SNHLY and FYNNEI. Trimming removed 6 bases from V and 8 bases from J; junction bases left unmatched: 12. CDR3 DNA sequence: TGTGCCAGCAGGAGGGGGCAGGGCTTAGGAGGCTACACCTTC. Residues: CASRRGQGLGGYTF.

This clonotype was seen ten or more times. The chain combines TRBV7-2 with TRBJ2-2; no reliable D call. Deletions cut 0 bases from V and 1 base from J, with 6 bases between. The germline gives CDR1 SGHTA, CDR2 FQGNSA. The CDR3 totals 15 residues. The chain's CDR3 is CASSLAPGNTGELFF. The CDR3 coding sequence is TGTGCCAGCAGCTTAGCCCCGGGGAACACCGGGGAGCTGTTTTTT.

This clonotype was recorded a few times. CDR3 protein: CASSLNPPGGNTIYF. DNA for the CDR3: TGTGCCAGCAGTTTAAACCCTCCTGGGGGAAACACCATATATTTT. The chain employs TRBV28 and TRBJ1-3; D call uncertain. The CDR3 is 15 amino acids. V dropped 2 bases and J dropped 4 bases, with 12 bases sitting between them. CDR1 is MDHEN and CDR2 is SYDVKM in the germline V gene.

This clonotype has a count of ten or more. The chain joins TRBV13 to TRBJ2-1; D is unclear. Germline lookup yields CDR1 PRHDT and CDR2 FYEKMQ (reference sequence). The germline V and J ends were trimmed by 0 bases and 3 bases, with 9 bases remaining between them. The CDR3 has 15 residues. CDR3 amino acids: CASSLGSNNYNEQFF. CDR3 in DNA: TGTGCCAGCAGCTTAGGGAGTAATAACTACAATGAGCAGTTCTTC.

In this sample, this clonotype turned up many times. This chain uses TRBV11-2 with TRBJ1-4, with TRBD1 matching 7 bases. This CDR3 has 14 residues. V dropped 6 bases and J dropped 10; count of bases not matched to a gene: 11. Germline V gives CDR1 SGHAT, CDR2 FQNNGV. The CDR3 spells CASSPDRSIGKLFF. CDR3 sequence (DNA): TGTGCCAGCAGTCCGGACAGGAGTATCGGAAAACTGTTTTTT.

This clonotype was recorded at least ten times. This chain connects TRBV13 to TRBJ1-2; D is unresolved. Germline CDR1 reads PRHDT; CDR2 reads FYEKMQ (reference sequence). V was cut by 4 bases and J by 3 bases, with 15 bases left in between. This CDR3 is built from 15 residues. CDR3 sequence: CASSSLAPRDYGYTF. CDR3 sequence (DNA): TGTGCCAGCAGCTCCCTTGCCCCTCGGGACTATGGCTACACCTTC.

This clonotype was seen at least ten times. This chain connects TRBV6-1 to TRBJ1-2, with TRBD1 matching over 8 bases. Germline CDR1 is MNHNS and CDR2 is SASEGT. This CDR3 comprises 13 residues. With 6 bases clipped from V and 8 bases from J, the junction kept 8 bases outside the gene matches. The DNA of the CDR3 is TGTGCCAGCAGGACGGACAGGGTGCGGGGCTACACCTTC. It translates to CASRTDRVRGYTF.

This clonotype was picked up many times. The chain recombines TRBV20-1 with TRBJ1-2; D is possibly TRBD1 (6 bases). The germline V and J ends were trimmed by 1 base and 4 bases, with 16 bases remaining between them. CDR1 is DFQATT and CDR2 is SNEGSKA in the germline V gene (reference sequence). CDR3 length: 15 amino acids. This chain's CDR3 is CSARGTGNLLYGYTF. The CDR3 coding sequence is TGCAGTGCTAGAGGAACAGGGAACTTGCTCTATGGCTACACCTTC.

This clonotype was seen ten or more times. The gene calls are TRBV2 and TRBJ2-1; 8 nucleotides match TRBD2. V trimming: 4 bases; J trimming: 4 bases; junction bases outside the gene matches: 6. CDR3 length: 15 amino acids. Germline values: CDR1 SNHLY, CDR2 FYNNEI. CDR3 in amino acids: CASSVDGGGYNEQFF. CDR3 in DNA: TGTGCCAGCAGTGTTGACGGGGGGGGGTACAATGAGCAGTTCTTC.

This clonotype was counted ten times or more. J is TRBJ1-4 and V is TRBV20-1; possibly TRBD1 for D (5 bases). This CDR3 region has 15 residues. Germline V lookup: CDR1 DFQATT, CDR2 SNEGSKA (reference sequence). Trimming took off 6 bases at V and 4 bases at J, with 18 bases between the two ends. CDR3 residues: CSAFRLGTVNEKLFF. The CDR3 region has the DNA TGCAGTGCCTTCCGGCTCGGGACCGTTAATGAAAAACTGTTTTTT.

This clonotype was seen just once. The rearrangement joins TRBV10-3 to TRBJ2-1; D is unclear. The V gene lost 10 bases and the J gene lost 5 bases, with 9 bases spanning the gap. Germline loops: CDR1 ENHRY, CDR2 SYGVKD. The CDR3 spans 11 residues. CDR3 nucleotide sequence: TGTGCCACCGCTGGGGACAATGAGCAGTTCTTC. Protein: CATAGDNEQFF.

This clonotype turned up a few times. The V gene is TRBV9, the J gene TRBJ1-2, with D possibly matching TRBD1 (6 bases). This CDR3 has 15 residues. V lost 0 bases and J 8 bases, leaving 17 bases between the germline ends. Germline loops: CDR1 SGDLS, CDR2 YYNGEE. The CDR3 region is CASSVDPRGLEGYTF. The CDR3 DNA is TGTGCCAGCAGCGTAGACCCCAGGGGACTAGAAGGCTACACCTTC.

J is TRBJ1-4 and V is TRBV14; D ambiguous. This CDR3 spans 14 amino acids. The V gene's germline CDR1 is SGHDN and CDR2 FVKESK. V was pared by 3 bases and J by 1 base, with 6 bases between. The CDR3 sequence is CASSHGVTNEKLFF. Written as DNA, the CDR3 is TGTGCCAGCAGCCATGGTGTAACTAATGAAAAACTGTTTTTT.